Below, 19 T cell receptor beta chains from the same sample are listed, as sequenced in a study of blood T cell repertoires in COVID-19. This table comes from immunoSEQ multiplex PCR, and its TCRdb copy is limited to in-frame clones, with some not included. Of approximately 670,000 clones in the sample, more than 80% were seen once. The sequencing sample was made of peripheral blood. The receptors were gathered from a woman under 30 with acute or convalescent COVID-19.

V and J are TRBV7-9 and TRBJ1-4, with D possibly matching TRBD1 (6 bases). Between the trimmed V and J ends, which lost 1 base and 8 bases, there was a span of 20 bases. Per germline, CDR1 SEHNR and CDR2 FQNEAQ (reference sequence). The length of the CDR3 is 17 residues. The CDR3 sequence: CASSLVNLARGGEKLFF. The CDR3 DNA reads TGTGCCAGCAGCTTAGTTAATTTGGCCAGGGGCGGCGAAAAACTGTTTTTT.

The genes are TRBV28 and TRBJ2-2; 11 bases agree with TRBD2. V lost 7 bases to trimming and J lost 7 bases; unmatched junction nucleotides: 11. Germline CDR1 reads MDHEN; CDR2 reads SYDVKM. The CDR3 consists of 16 residues. The CDR3 sequence: CASKLAGVPPGGELFF. CDR3 sequence (DNA): TGTGCCAGCAAACTAGCGGGGGTCCCTCCGGGCGGGGAGCTGTTTTTT.

The gene calls are TRBV6-5 and TRBJ2-7; 9 nucleotides align to TRBD2. Germline CDR1 and CDR2: MNHEY and SVGAGI. The CDR3 extends over 16 amino acids. Trimming at V came to 0 bases and at J to 2 bases, leaving 5 bases not matched to a gene. CDR3 residues: CASSYSPSGAPYEQYF. The CDR3 nucleotides are TGTGCCAGCAGTTACTCGCCTAGCGGGGCCCCCTACGAGCAGTACTTC.

This rearrangement joins TRBV5-6 to TRBJ1-1, with TRBD1 matching over 9 bases. This CDR3 spans 18 amino acids. The ends lost 5 bases at V and 0 bases at J; junction bases unmatched: 14. In germline, CDR1 is SGHDT, CDR2 YYEEEE. In DNA, the CDR3 is TGTGCCAGCAGTGACAGCGGGACAGGGAGAGGGATGAACACTGAAGCTTTCTTT. Its translation: CASSDSGTGRGMNTEAFF.

This clone was seen just once. The chain links TRBV12-5 to TRBJ2-3; 15 bases are shared with TRBD2. The CDR3 has 17 amino acids. Losses at the gene ends were 6 bases for V and 6 bases for J; bases not matched to a gene: 10. Germline V CDR1 and CDR2: LGHNT, FRNRAP. This CDR3 reads CASGPGTSGGTGDTQYF. The CDR3 DNA reads TGTGCTAGTGGCCCCGGGACTAGCGGGGGGACCGGGGATACGCAGTATTTT.

The rearrangement links TRBV27 to TRBJ1-1; 10 bases map to TRBD1. The germline V gene has CDR1 MNHEY and CDR2 SMNVEV (reference sequence). Trimming took 7 bases from V and 5 from J; bases not matched to a gene: 7. The CDR3 spans 14 residues. CDR3 nucleotides: TGTGCCAGCAATCCGACAGGGGGCTTGACTGAAGCTTTCTTT. It translates to CASNPTGGLTEAFF.

Here the CDR3 DNA reads TGTGCCAGTATCAGAAGCTCTGGGGCCAACGTCCTGACTTTC. Amino acid sequence: CASIRSSGANVLTF. This chain links TRBV19 with TRBJ2-6; D ambiguous. V lost 7 bases to trimming and J lost 0 bases, with 7 bases between them. The CDR3 is 14 amino acids. Germline CDR1 LNHDA, CDR2 SQIVND (reference sequence).

V usage is TRBV9 and J usage is TRBJ1-1; 9 bases align to TRBD1. J lost 4 bases, V lost 3 bases, and 7 bases had no gene match. Germline V gene data show CDR1 as SGDLS and CDR2 as YYNGEE. The CDR3 extends over 15 amino acids. In DNA, the CDR3 is TGTGCCAGCAGCGCGGGGACAGGGTGGAGCACTGAAGCTTTCTTT. This gives the protein CASSAGTGWSTEAFF.

This chain's CDR3 is CASKDTGYEQYF. CDR3 nucleotide sequence: TGTGCCAGCAAAGATACGGGGTACGAGCAGTACTTC. The chain joins TRBV4-2 to TRBJ2-7, with D possibly TRBD2 on 5 matching bases. Trimming took off 7 bases at V and 4 bases at J, with 11 bases between the two ends. The CDR3 is 12 amino acids. Germline-derived CDR1 and CDR2 are LGHNA and YNFKEQ.

V gene TRBV4-1 combines with J gene TRBJ2-7; TRBD2 matches at 10 bases. The CDR3 is 15 amino acids. Per the germline V gene, CDR1 is MGHRA and CDR2 is YSYEKL. J gave up 7 bases and V 3 bases, and 9 bases lay outside the gene matches. CDR3 region: CASSHQAGGPGEQYF. The DNA of the CDR3 is TGCGCCAGCAGCCACCAAGCGGGGGGGCCGGGTGAGCAGTACTTC.

The chain combines TRBV9 with TRBJ2-1; TRBD1 matches 9 bases. CDR3 length: 17 residues. Germline V lookup: CDR1 SGDLS, CDR2 YYNGEE. Trimming took 0 bases from V and 2 from J; bases not matched to a gene: 6. The chain's CDR3 is CASSVVAGTGTYNEQFF. The CDR3 region has the DNA TGTGCCAGCAGCGTAGTGGCCGGGACAGGGACCTACAATGAGCAGTTCTTC.

The genes are TRBV6-1 and TRBJ2-1; D is unclear. The V end lost 1 base, the J end lost 2 bases, and 9 bases lay between the germline ends. Germline assignment: CDR1 MNHNS and CDR2 SASEGT. The CDR3 consists of 15 residues. The CDR3 nucleotides are TGTGCCAGCAGTGAAGGCCAGGTCCCCTACAATGAGCAGTTCTTC. Translated: CASSEGQVPYNEQFF.

This rearrangement joins TRBV6-2 or TRBV6-3 to TRBJ1-1; 8 bases map to TRBD1. CDR1 and CDR2 (germline): MNHEY, SVGEGT. This CDR3 has 17 amino acids. V lost 6 bases, J lost 4 bases, and 16 bases stayed unmatched. The CDR3 nucleotides read TGTGCCAGCAGCCTTGGACAGGGACGAGGACGGGTCACTGAAGCTTTCTTT. Amino acids: CASSLGQGRGRVTEAFF.

The CDR3 here is CASSFSEGFGAGEQYF. Here the CDR3 DNA reads TGTGCCAGCAGCTTCTCCGAGGGTTTCGGAGCGGGCGAGCAGTACTTC. The J gene is TRBJ2-7, the V gene TRBV7-6; D possibly corresponds to TRBD2 (6 bases). Trimming shortened V by 3 bases and J by 6 bases, and 21 bases separated the two germline ends. Germline values: CDR1 SGHVS, CDR2 FNYEAQ. CDR3 length: 16 amino acids.

This clone showed up just once. The J gene is TRBJ1-2, the V gene TRBV5-1; TRBD1 agrees at 12 bases. V was clipped by 4 bases and J by 6 bases; unmatched bases: 19. The CDR3 loop spans 19 amino acids. The germline gives CDR1 SGHRS, CDR2 YFSETQ. Here the CDR3 reads CASSHPLLISGTGGNGYTF. In DNA form, the CDR3 reads TGCGCCAGCAGCCACCCTTTACTTATATCCGGGACAGGGGGCAATGGCTACACCTTC.

This clone was observed a single time. The chain joins TRBV10-3 to TRBJ2-7; TRBD2 matches at 9 bases. The germline gives CDR1 ENHRY, CDR2 SYGVKD. V was pared by 7 bases and J by 4 bases, with 11 bases of the junction left unmatched. This CDR3 contains 15 residues. DNA for the CDR3: TGTGCCATCACCCAGTCCCCGCGGGGGGGGTACGAGCAGTACTTC. Amino acids: CAITQSPRGGYEQYF.

This chain joins TRBV6-4 and TRBJ2-1; 8 positions match TRBD1. CDR1 and CDR2 from the germline V gene are MRHNA and SNTAGT. The CDR3 contains 15 residues. V trimming: 3 bases; J trimming: 9 bases; junction bases outside the gene matches: 10. CDR3 residues: CASSEGPDRESEQFF. DNA of the CDR3: TGTGCCAGCAGTGAAGGGCCGGACAGGGAGAGTGAGCAGTTCTTC.

The J gene is TRBJ1-2, the V gene TRBV2, with TRBD1 as a possible D gene (6 bases). This CDR3 contains 15 residues. V lost 5 bases to trimming and J lost 5 bases, with 18 bases between them. Germline assignment: CDR1 SNHLY and CDR2 FYNNEI. The CDR3 region has the DNA TGTGCCAGCAGTAACCCTTGGACAGCAAGTTATGGCTACACCTTC. Protein product: CASSNPWTASYGYTF.

CDR3 region: CASSFAVTPNEKLFF. The CDR3 DNA is TGTGCCAGCAGCTTTGCAGTAACACCCAATGAAAAACTGTTTTTT. The chain carries TRBV7-6 and TRBJ1-4, with D uncertain. The V end was cut by 3 bases, the J end by 5 bases, with 13 bases between. The CDR3 extends over 15 amino acids. In germline, CDR1 is SGHVS, CDR2 FNYEAQ. Using reference TRBV7-6 and TRBJ1-4 for the parts outside the CDR3, the full variable domain is GAGVSQSPRYKVTKRGQDVALRCDPISGHVSLYWYRQALGQGPEFLTYFNYEAQQDKSGLPNDRFSAERPEGSISTLTIQRTEQRDSAMYRCASSFAVTPNEKLFFGSGTQLSVL.